This TCR beta chain was captured by sequencing in a study of blood T cell repertoires in COVID-19. Study-level information: From the United States, Italy and Spain came samples of acute and convalescent COVID-19. The analysed material was cDNA or gDNA that came from T cells, B-cell-depleted T cells, or PBMCs.

Authors' analysis steps: Researchers report that nucleated cell counts were estimated from reference gene primer amplification. Profiling relied on immunoSEQ multiplex PCR, and the TCRdb table lists in-frame clones only, not all of them. V, J and clone size were drawn from that table, and D and trimming were deduced from the DNA. The repertoire holds roughly 78,000 clones, with around nine tenths as singletons. This CDR3 comprises 13 residues. Per the germline V gene, CDR1 is MNHEY and CDR2 is SMNVEV (reference sequence). Trimming shortened V by 6 bases and J by 8 bases, and 16 bases separated the two germline ends.

This chain uses TRBV27 with TRBJ1-2; D perhaps matches TRBD1 (5 bases). Input material: peripheral blood. This clonotype originated in a woman aged 60-75 years with acute or convalescent COVID-19. CDR3 in DNA: TGTGCCAGCAGACCTTACAGGTCGTCGGGCTACACCTTC. Amino acids: CASRPYRSSGYTF.